These 32 T cell receptor beta chains were all obtained from the same sample, sequenced in a study of CD8+CD57+ T cells in acquired aplastic anemia. Sequencing involved patients with CD8+CD57+ cell expansion previously shown by flow cytometry. Genomic DNA, serving as template, underwent TCR beta VDJ and CDR3 profiling. TCRdb re-called the reads through MiXCR, storing one row per CDR3 protein. The sample comprises roughly 250,000 distinct CDR3 sequences, 65% to 90% of which are singletons, and about two fifths rests with the top ten. What was sequenced was sorted CD4+, CD8+, or CD8+CD57+ T cells (not recorded which) from PBMCs. The receptors were gathered from a human donor with aplastic anemia.

The chain carries TRBV2 and TRBJ1-1; 7 bases agree with TRBD1. V dropped 8 bases and J dropped 13; count of bases not matched to a gene: 22. Germline V gene data show CDR1 as SNHLY and CDR2 as FYNNEI. The CDR3 is 15 amino acids. CDR3: CASGEDLTGNPEFFF. For the CDR3, the DNA is TGTGCCAGCGGGGAAGATCTGACAGGGAACCCTGAATTTTTCTTT.

Comments on this clonotype: Its ends do not fully match the called genes, so a read error is possible. The V and J genes are TRBV19 and TRBJ1-1; D unclear. Germline V gene lookup returns CDR1 LNHDA and CDR2 SQIVND (reference sequence). The CDR3 has 15 residues. The CDR3 reads CASSIDLAANTEAFF. DNA for the CDR3: TGTGCCAGCAGTATAGATCTGGCAGCGAACACTGAAGCCTTCTTT.

This sequence joins TRBV5-1 and TRBJ1-2; 7 bases align to TRBD1. This CDR3 is built from 14 residues. From germline, CDR1 is SGHRS and CDR2 YFSETQ. The V gene end was trimmed by 4 bases and the J gene end by 8 bases; junction bases not matched to a gene: 11. The CDR3 region is CASSPDVTGQGYTF. CDR3 nucleotide sequence: TGCGCCAGCAGCCCCGACGTGACAGGGCAAGGCTACACCTTC. Using reference TRBV5-1 and TRBJ1-2 for the parts outside the CDR3, the full variable domain is KAGVTQTPRYLIKTRGQQVTLSCSPISGHRSVSWYQQTPGQGLQFLFEYFSETQRNKGNFPGRFSGRQFSNSRSEMNVSTLELGDSALYLCASSPDVTGQGYTFGSGTRLTVV.

The chain employs TRBV7-8 and TRBJ1-2, with unresolved D. Germline V lookup: CDR1 SGHVS, CDR2 FQNEAQ. The CDR3 is made up of 15 amino acids. The V end was cut by 3 bases, the J end by 14 bases, with 25 bases between. The CDR3 DNA reads TGTGCCAGCAGCTTTCAAAGAAGCGGAAGGAACGGTGAGACCTTC. Protein sequence: CASSFQRSGRNGETF.

The rearrangement links TRBV7-3 to TRBJ2-7; D might be TRBD2 (6 bases). Germline loops: CDR1 SGHTA, CDR2 FQGTGA. Trimming pared 8 bases from V and 5 bases from J, leaving 16 bases between. This CDR3 spans 13 amino acids. CDR3 sequence reads: CASALTSFHEQYF. The CDR3 DNA is TGTGCCAGCGCCCTAACTAGCTTCCACGAGCAGTACTTC.

The table lists this clonotype with a count of one. V and J are TRBV20-1 and TRBJ2-7; 8 nucleotides line up with TRBD1. The CDR3 contains 13 residues. V lost 5 bases and J lost 7; bases outside the gene matches: 10. Germline lookup yields CDR1 DFQATT and CDR2 SNEGSKA (reference sequence). This CDR3 is CSAFRQGAGEQYF. The DNA for the CDR3 is TGCAGTGCTTTTCGTCAGGGGGCGGGGGAGCAGTACTTC.

The V and J genes are TRBV11-2 and TRBJ2-3; D remains ambiguous. The CDR3 spans 14 residues. The germline V and J ends were trimmed by 0 bases and 6 bases, with 10 bases remaining between them. The germline gives CDR1 SGHAT, CDR2 FQNNGV. CDR3 nucleotide sequence: TGTGCCAGCAGCTTAGATCGAGCACCCGATACGCAGTATTTT. Translating it yields CASSLDRAPDTQYF.

The rearrangement uses TRBV29-1 and TRBJ1-5; D may be TRBD1 (5 bases). Looked up from germline, CDR1 is SQVTM and CDR2 is ANQGSEA. The CDR3 runs 13 residues. The V end lost 2 bases, the J end lost 4 bases, and 9 bases lay between the germline ends. The CDR3, as DNA: TGCAGCGTTGAATCAGGGCCAAATCAGCCCCAGCATTTT. Its translation is CSVESGPNQPQHF. The full variable domain, its missing parts supplied by reference TRBV29-1 and TRBJ1-5, is SAVISQKPSRDICQRGTSLTIQCQVDSQVTMMFWYRQQPGQSLTLIATANQGSEATYESGFVIDKFPISRPNLTFSTLTVSNMSPEDSSIYLCSVESGPNQPQHFGDGTRLSIL.

The chain uses TRBV9 and TRBJ1-6, with D tentatively TRBD1 (6 bases). V lost 4 bases, J lost 10 bases, and 15 bases lay in between. The CDR3 loop spans 14 amino acids. Germline V gene sequence: CDR1 SGDLS, CDR2 YYNGEE. CDR3 in amino acids: CASSLDRLLSPLHF. CDR3 DNA sequence: TGTGCCAGCAGCTTGGACAGATTACTCTCACCCCTCCACTTT.

Notes on this clonotype: The missing conserved phenylalanine or tryptophan at the end of this CDR3 makes a read error likely. The DNA is left out, because the CDR3 cannot be placed on it with certainty; the CDR3 is given as TCRdb lists it. The rearrangement joins TRBV7-8 to TRBJ2-3. The V gene's germline CDR1 is SGHVS and CDR2 FQNEAQ. The CDR3 has 13 residues if both end residues are counted. The CDR3 region is CASSFRGGTNTEA.

The V call is TRBV5-5, the J call TRBJ2-3, with TRBD1 matching over 9 bases. Germline values: CDR1 SGHKS, CDR2 YYEKEE (reference sequence). J lost 6 bases, V lost 2 bases, and 4 bases had no gene match. The length of the CDR3 is 14 residues. The CDR3 is CASSLWTGEDTQYF. CDR3 nucleotide sequence: TGTGCCAGCAGCTTATGGACAGGGGAGGATACGCAGTATTTT.

In regard to this clonotype: Because the CDR3's place on the DNA is in doubt, the DNA is left out and the CDR3 is given as listed by TCRdb. This sequence joins TRBV5-1 and TRBJ1-2; the D call of TRBD1 is as the table states it, not checked on the DNA. The CDR3 is 17 amino acids in total, end residues counted. Germline V gene data show CDR1 as SGHRS and CDR2 as YFSETQ. CDR3 amino acids: CASSWDRGSPLHFGYTF.

Concerning this clonotype: No conserved phenylalanine or tryptophan is present at the end of the CDR3, so a read error is the likely explanation. The chain carries TRBV24-1 and TRBJ1-1; D uncertain. Trimming took off 12 bases at V and 4 bases at J, with 14 bases between the two ends. Germline lookup yields CDR1 KGHDR and CDR2 SFDVKD. This CDR3 comprises 12 residues. As DNA, the CDR3 is TGTGCCGCCGCGGACCCAGGCACTGAAGCTTTCCTT. As protein: CAAADPGTEAFL.

CDR3 sequence (DNA): TGCAGTGCTATCGACAGGGTAGGTCAGCCCCAGCATTTT. Translation gives CSAIDRVGQPQHF. The chain carries TRBV20-1 and TRBJ1-5, with 7 bases matching TRBD1. The CDR3 runs 13 residues. After removal of 4 bases from V and 6 bases from J, the junction contained 6 bases not matched to a gene. Germline V gene sequence: CDR1 DFQATT, CDR2 SNEGSKA (reference sequence).

This clonotype was counted between two and nine times. A much larger clone lies a single base off, so this may be a read error. In this CDR3 the conserved last residue, phenylalanine or tryptophan, is missing, so a read error is likely. Because the CDR3's place on the DNA is in doubt, the DNA is left out and the CDR3 is given as listed by TCRdb. CDR3 loop: CASSLGPGELYFG. This rearrangement joins TRBV7-9 to TRBJ1-2; the D call of TRBD1 is as the table states it, not checked on the DNA. Germline values: CDR1 SEHNR, CDR2 FQNEAQ (reference sequence). From its first to its last residue, the CDR3 has 13 amino acids.

This clonotype was picked up a small number of times. The gene calls are TRBV11-2 and TRBJ2-3; 7 nucleotides match TRBD2. The CDR3 is made up of 12 amino acids. Trimming at V came to 1 base and at J to 8 bases, leaving 0 bases not matched to a gene. The germline V gene has CDR1 SGHAT and CDR2 FQNNGV. For the CDR3, the DNA is TGTGCCAGCAGCTTAGCGGGAGGTACGCAGTATTTT. It translates to CASSLAGGTQYF.

Remarks on this clonotype: The CDR3 carries no conserved terminal phenylalanine or tryptophan, so it likely arises from a read error. The limits of the CDR3 on the DNA are not certain, so only TCRdb's listed CDR3 is given. This CDR3 is CATSRDREQGNQYFL. The chain links TRBV15 to TRBJ2-1. Germline V gene sequence: CDR1 LNHNV, CDR2 YYDKDF (reference sequence). Termini included, the CDR3 measures 15 amino acids.

To note about this clonotype: This CDR3 fails to terminate in the conserved phenylalanine or tryptophan, so it likely reflects a read error. Because the CDR3's place on the DNA is in doubt, the DNA is left out and the CDR3 is given as listed by TCRdb. The CDR3 loop is CASSVGSNTQYFGPG. The rearrangement uses TRBV9 and TRBJ2-1; no DNA check was done on the table's D call, TRBD2. Per the germline V gene, CDR1 is SGDLS and CDR2 is YYNGEE. Including both end residues, the CDR3 is 15 amino acids long.

On this clonotype itself: The junction does not match germline at one end; this may be a read error. V and J are TRBV2 and TRBJ1-1; a weak D match, TRBD1 (6 bases). Germline V CDR1 and CDR2: SNHLY, FYNNEI. This CDR3 comprises 15 residues. The CDR3 DNA follows: TGTGCCAGCAGTGGGGTGGGGGGCGAGAACCCTGAAGCTTTCTTT. Protein product: CASSGVGGENPEAFF.

The V gene is TRBV7-2, the J gene TRBJ1-4; D call uncertain. The CDR3 is 12 residues long. Germline-derived CDR1 and CDR2 are SGHTA and FQGNSA. Trimming took 5 bases from V and 2 from J, leaving 3 bases between them. This CDR3 is CASSPTNEKLFF. The DNA of the CDR3 is TGTGCCAGCAGCCCTACTAATGAAAAACTGTTTTTT.

The genes are TRBV9 and TRBJ1-1; D possibly corresponds to TRBD1 (6 bases). The V and J ends lost 3 bases and 1 base respectively, with 13 bases between them. Germline V gene lookup returns CDR1 SGDLS and CDR2 YYNGEE. The CDR3 runs 15 residues. CDR3 coding DNA: TGTGCCAGCAGCGCCGGGCTGACAGGGAACACTGAAGCTTTCTTT. It is translated as CASSAGLTGNTEAFF.

This clonotype has at least ten counts. This rearrangement joins TRBV4-1 to TRBJ1-2; D might be TRBD1 (5 bases). The germline CDR1 and CDR2 sequences are MGHRA and YSYEKL. V was cut by 4 bases and J by 8 bases, with 14 bases left in between. CDR3 length: 13 residues. The CDR3 spells CASSPDRGRGYTF. The CDR3 DNA reads TGCGCCAGCAGCCCCGACAGAGGGAGAGGCTACACCTTC.

With respect to this clonotype: The conserved phenylalanine or tryptophan normally closing the CDR3 is absent here, so this likely arose from a read error. Because the CDR3's place on the DNA is in doubt, the DNA is left out and the CDR3 is given as listed by TCRdb. The chain is built from TRBV7-6 and TRBJ2-4; the table's D call, TRBD2, was not checked against the DNA. Germline assignment: CDR1 SGHVS and CDR2 FNYEAQ. The CDR3 is 12 amino acids in total, end residues counted. The CDR3 sequence is CASTLGRDPSGA.

Worth noting for this clonotype: The final CDR3 position lacks the conserved phenylalanine or tryptophan, pointing to a likely read error. Because the CDR3's place on the DNA is in doubt, the DNA is left out and the CDR3 is given as listed by TCRdb. The chain uses TRBV7-9 and TRBJ2-3; TRBD1 is the table's D call, not checked against the DNA. The germline V gene has CDR1 SEHNR and CDR2 FQNEAQ (reference sequence). The CDR3 contains 13 residues when both ends are counted. The CDR3 region is CASSVVPGELLFC.

The chain uses TRBV19 and TRBJ2-7; 8 nucleotides agree with TRBD1. The germline CDR1 and CDR2 sequences are LNHDA and SQIVND (reference sequence). The CDR3 spans 14 residues. With 6 bases clipped from V and 5 bases from J, the junction kept 9 bases outside the gene matches. The chain's CDR3 is CASRPRGPSNEQYF. The CDR3 DNA reads TGTGCCAGTAGGCCCAGGGGGCCTTCCAACGAGCAGTACTTC.

The V call is TRBV5-4, the J call TRBJ2-3; D tentatively fits TRBD1 or TRBD2 (7 bases each). Germline-derived CDR1 and CDR2 are SGHNT and YYREEE (reference sequence). V lost 2 bases and J 0 bases, leaving 19 bases between the germline ends. This CDR3 region has 18 residues. CDR3 protein: CASSFTSDRVNSTDTQYF. CDR3 DNA: TGTGCCAGCAGCTTTACTAGCGACAGGGTGAACAGCACAGATACGCAGTATTTT.

Notes on this clonotype: The conserved closing phenylalanine or tryptophan is absent in this CDR3, likely reflecting a read error. Because the CDR3's place on the DNA is in doubt, the DNA is left out and the CDR3 is given as listed by TCRdb. The rearrangement links TRBV7-8 to TRBJ2-1. Germline V CDR1 and CDR2: SGHVS, FQNEAQ. From its first to its last residue, the CDR3 has 13 amino acids. CDR3 amino acids: CASSDDPNDAPLS.

Notes on this clonotype: One end of the junction varies from germline; a read error may be responsible. The chain recombines TRBV9 with TRBJ2-3, with D possibly called TRBD1 or TRBD2 (5 bases each). This CDR3 comprises 14 residues. Germline CDR1 SGDLS, CDR2 YYNGEE. The CDR3 loop is CASSVTGASTNTHF. The CDR3 DNA reads as TGTGCCAGCAGCGTAACAGGAGCTAGCACAAATACGCATTTT.

The chain has TRBV7-2 and TRBJ2-3, with D maybe TRBD2 (5 bases). Trimming left V 0 bases short and J 11 bases short, with 15 bases between. This CDR3 region has 14 residues. Looked up from germline, CDR1 is SGHTA and CDR2 is FQGNSA. CDR3 residues: CASSLAGWRGWQYF. For the CDR3, the DNA is TGTGCCAGCAGCTTAGCTGGCTGGCGCGGGTGGCAGTATTTT.

A word on this clonotype: Because it lacks the conserved phenylalanine or tryptophan at the end, this CDR3 is likely a read error. No DNA is shown, since the ends of the CDR3 on it are uncertain; the CDR3 is the one TCRdb lists. J is TRBJ2-1 and V is TRBV7-6; the table's TRBD1 call for D was not verified on the DNA. CDR1 is SGHVS and CDR2 is FNYEAQ in the germline V gene. Both ends counted, the CDR3 spans 12 residues. CDR3 sequence: CASSLTHGTQEI.

In regard to this clonotype: The junction departs from germline at one end; a sequencing error may be responsible. The chain employs TRBV5-1 and TRBJ2-1, with TRBD2 matching 7 bases. CDR1 and CDR2 (germline): SGHRS, YFSETQ. This CDR3 region has 13 residues. The CDR3: CASSDGGVHGQFF. CDR3 bases: TGTGCCAGCAGTGATGGGGGGGTACATGGGCAGTTCTTC.

For this clonotype: Relative to the germline gene, one junction end is altered; a read error may explain this. This chain connects TRBV9 to TRBJ2-3, with TRBD1 as a possible D gene (5 bases). The germline V gene has CDR1 SGDLS and CDR2 YYNGEE. This CDR3 is 13 amino acids long. CDR3 DNA sequence: TGTGCCAGCGGGGTAGGGGCCACAGGAACGCAGCCTTTT. Translated, it gives CASGVGATGTQPF.